The 11 T cell receptor beta chains reported below all come from one sample, sequenced in a study of cytomegalovirus exposure and HLA in healthy donors. In the PCR, 60 Vbeta and 13 Jbeta primers were used. Libraries were prepared by immunoSEQ multiplex PCR; TCRdb keeps only in-frame clonotypes and omits some of them. Recorded for this sample: about 160,000 clones. The sequencing sample was made of PBMCs. The receptors were sampled from a woman aged 45-60 years in good health and CMV-seronegative.

V is TRBV15 and J is TRBJ1-5; 7 bases match TRBD1. CDR3 length equals 14 residues. CDR1 is LNHNV and CDR2 is YYDKDF in the germline V gene (reference sequence). J gave up 6 bases and V 4 bases, and 6 bases lay outside the gene matches. The CDR3: CATSTDRARQPQHF. DNA for the CDR3: TGTGCCACCAGCACCGACAGGGCACGTCAGCCCCAGCATTTT. Combining the CDR3 with reference TRBV15 and TRBJ1-5 gives the whole variable domain DAMVIQNPRYQVTQFGKPVTLSCSQTLNHNVMYWYQQKSSQAPKLLFHYYDKDFNNEADTPDNFQSRRPNTSFCFLDIRSPGLGDTAMYLCATSTDRARQPQHFGDGTRLSIL.

The V gene is TRBV9, the J gene TRBJ1-5, with TRBD1 identical over 7 bases. The CDR3 spans 15 residues. The V segment lost 1 base and the J segment 0 bases; nucleotides outside the gene matches: 1. Germline V CDR1 and CDR2: SGDLS, YYNGEE. Written as DNA, the CDR3 is TGTGCCAGCAGCGTAACAGGGGATAGCAATCAGCCCCAGCATTTT. It translates to CASSVTGDSNQPQHF.

The genes are TRBV5-6 and TRBJ2-2; possibly TRBD2 for D (5 bases). Trimming stripped 6 bases from V and 6 bases from J, with 12 bases between. The CDR3 is 13 residues long. Germline V gives CDR1 SGHDT, CDR2 YYEEEE. The CDR3 bases are TGTGCCAGCATGGGAGCCACGGCCGGGGAGCTGTTTTTT. This gives the protein CASMGATAGELFF.

This chain links TRBV4-1 with TRBJ1-5; a possible D gene is TRBD1 (5 bases). The CDR3 runs 17 residues. Germline CDR1 reads MGHRA; CDR2 reads YSYEKL. Between the trimmed V and J ends, which lost 3 bases and 0 bases, there was a span of 15 bases. The CDR3 DNA reads TGCGCCAGCAGCCAGGGGTCGGGGGACCTTAGCAATCAGCCCCAGCATTTT. As protein: CASSQGSGDLSNQPQHF.

Turning to this clone: The identical CDR3 is also encoded by other nucleotide sequences in the sample. This chain links TRBV27 with TRBJ2-7; 7 bases fit TRBD2. This CDR3 has 14 residues. Trimming took 6 bases from V and 0 from J; bases not matched to a gene: 5. Per germline, CDR1 MNHEY and CDR2 SMNVEV (reference sequence). CDR3 coding DNA: TGTGCCAGCAGCTTAAGCGGGGCCTCCTACGAGCAGTACTTC. It specifies CASSLSGASYEQYF.

The genes are TRBV6-1 and TRBJ2-7; 7 bases line up with TRBD1. CDR1 and CDR2 from the germline V gene are MNHNS and SASEGT. The V segment lost 6 bases and the J segment 7 bases; nucleotides outside the gene matches: 12. This CDR3 region has 14 residues. This chain's CDR3 is CASRDTGEWGEQYF. Here the CDR3 DNA reads TGTGCCAGCAGAGATACAGGGGAATGGGGGGAGCAGTACTTC.

The chain is built from TRBV5-1 and TRBJ2-1, with D possibly matching TRBD1 (6 bases). The CDR3 sequence is 12 residues long. CDR1 SGHRS and CDR2 YFSETQ come from the germline V gene. Trimming removed 4 bases from V and 8 bases from J, with 10 bases in between. CDR3 DNA sequence: TGCGCCAGCAGCCCACCAGGGGATGAGCAGTTCTTC. It codes for CASSPPGDEQFF. Looking up the rest from reference TRBV5-1 and TRBJ2-1 gives the full variable domain: KAGVTQTPRYLIKTRGQQVTLSCSPISGHRSVSWYQQTPGQGLQFLFEYFSETQRNKGNFPGRFSGRQFSNSRSEMNVSTLELGDSALYLCASSPPGDEQFFGPGTRLTVL.

The chain employs TRBV6-5 and TRBJ1-2; D might be TRBD1 (5 bases). There are 13 residues in the CDR3. Per germline, CDR1 MNHEY and CDR2 SVGAGI. Trimming pared 5 bases from V and 3 bases from J, leaving 10 bases between. The CDR3 region has the DNA TGTGCCAGCAGTCTTGACAGAGACTATGGCTACACCTTC. This gives the protein CASSLDRDYGYTF.

The CDR3 sequence is CAISDNRAYEQYF. The CDR3 DNA is TGTGCCATCAGTGATAATCGGGCCTACGAGCAGTACTTC. The chain links TRBV10-3 to TRBJ2-7; D is unclear. Germline CDR1 reads ENHRY; CDR2 reads SYGVKD. Trimming cost V 3 bases and J 2 bases, with 8 bases left between them. This CDR3 comprises 13 residues.

The chain joins TRBV6-5 to TRBJ2-1; TRBD2 might be the D (6 bases). V lost 3 bases to trimming and J lost 9 bases, with 15 bases between them. This CDR3 spans 14 amino acids. The germline V gene encodes CDR1 MNHEY and CDR2 SVGAGI. CDR3 sequence: CASSYLSGGSEQFF. The CDR3 DNA reads as TGTGCCAGCAGTTATTTATCTGGGGGGAGTGAGCAGTTCTTC.

The rearrangement uses TRBV6-5 and TRBJ1-5; the D gene is possibly TRBD1 (5 bases). Germline-derived CDR1 and CDR2 are MNHEY and SVGAGI. The CDR3 has 12 amino acids. V was pared by 10 bases and J by 5 bases, with 12 bases between. The CDR3 DNA reads TGTGCCATTGGACAAAGCGATCAGCCCCAGCATTTT. Protein product: CAIGQSDQPQHF.